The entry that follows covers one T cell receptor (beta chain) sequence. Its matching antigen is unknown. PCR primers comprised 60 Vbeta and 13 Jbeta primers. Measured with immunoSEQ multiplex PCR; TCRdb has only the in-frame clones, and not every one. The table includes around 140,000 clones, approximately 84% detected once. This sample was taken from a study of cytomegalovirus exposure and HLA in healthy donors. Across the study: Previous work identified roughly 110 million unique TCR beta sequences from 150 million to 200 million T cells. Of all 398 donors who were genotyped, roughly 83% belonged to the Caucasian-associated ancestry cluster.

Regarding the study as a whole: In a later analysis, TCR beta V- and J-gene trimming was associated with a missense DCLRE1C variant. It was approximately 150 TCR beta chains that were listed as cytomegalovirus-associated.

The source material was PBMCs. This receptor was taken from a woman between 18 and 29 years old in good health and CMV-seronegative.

The CDR3 DNA is TGTGCCTGGAGTGTACGATCCAGGGTAGTCGACAATGAGCAGTTCTTC. It encodes CAWSVRSRVVDNEQFF. The chain recombines TRBV30 with TRBJ2-1; TRBD1 might be the D (5 bases). With 0 bases removed from V and 5 bases from J, the gap between germline ends came to 17 bases. Per germline, CDR1 GTSNPN and CDR2 SVGIG (reference sequence). The CDR3 has 16 residues.